This TCR beta chain emerged from a study of blood T cell repertoires in COVID-19. The V gene's germline CDR1 is SEHNR and CDR2 FQNEAQ (reference sequence). CDR3 length: 12 residues. V lost 4 bases to trimming and J lost 5 bases, with 8 bases between them. Libraries were prepared by immunoSEQ multiplex PCR; TCRdb keeps only in-frame clonotypes and omits some of them. The top ten clones hold roughly 2% of a sample with 250,000 or so clones, approximately 85% of them seen once. The sequence came from a woman aged 50 to 60 who had recovered from COVID-19. The sequenced material came from PBMCs or T cells enriched from blood (not recorded which). The chain couples TRBV7-9 to TRBJ1-2, with D possibly TRBD1 on 6 matching bases. The CDR3 sequence: CASSSQGYGYTF. CDR3 bases: TGTGCCAGCAGCTCCCAGGGGTATGGCTACACCTTC.